This entry lists 25 T cell receptor beta chains sequenced from one sample in a study of shared clonotypes between healthy human individuals. TCRdb's copy holds only in-frame clones and misses some; the assay was immunoSEQ multiplex PCR. The data hold around 2,000,000 clones, with roughly 96% observed a single time. The sample consisted of naive CD4+ T cells sorted from blood. Subset here: CD45RA+ positively selected. These receptors all stem from a man in his late teens or twenties in good health.

V is TRBV7-2 and J is TRBJ2-5; 9 bases fit TRBD1. Germline V gene sequence: CDR1 SGHTA, CDR2 FQGNSA. Trimming removed 8 bases from V and 5 bases from J; junction bases left unmatched: 9. CDR3 length: 14 amino acids. In DNA form, the CDR3 reads TGTGCCAGCGGCCAACAGGGGGCGGGGGAGACCCAGTACTTC. Residues: CASGQQGAGETQYF.

The chain combines TRBV19 with TRBJ1-6; D is perhaps TRBD1 (5 bases). The CDR3 spans 15 residues. Deletions cut 5 bases from V and 0 bases from J, with 8 bases between. CDR1 and CDR2 (germline): LNHDA, SQIVND (reference sequence). Here the CDR3 reads CASSDSRSYNSPLHF. CDR3 nucleotide sequence: TGTGCCAGTAGTGACAGTCGCTCCTATAATTCACCCCTCCACTTT.

This chain uses TRBV6-1 with TRBJ1-2; a possible D gene is TRBD1 (6 bases). This CDR3 region has 14 residues. Per germline, CDR1 MNHNS and CDR2 SASEGT. V lost 10 bases to trimming and J lost 0 bases, with 15 bases between them. CDR3 amino acids: CAIAGTQSNYGYTF. CDR3 coding DNA: TGTGCCATCGCCGGGACACAATCTAACTATGGCTACACCTTC.

About this clone: This specimen includes other DNA sequences encoding the same CDR3. The CDR3 region has the DNA TGTGCCAGCAGCGTAGGCGGTAGTACTGAAGCTTTCTTT. It is translated as CASSVGGSTEAFF. This chain connects TRBV9 to TRBJ1-1, with D uncertain. The CDR3 contains 13 residues. The V end was cut by 0 bases, the J end by 5 bases, with 8 bases between. The V gene's germline CDR1 is SGDLS and CDR2 YYNGEE.

For this clone: A single base separates this from a much larger clone, so it may be a read error. J is TRBJ1-3 and V is TRBV4-1; unclear D gene. Per germline, CDR1 MGHRA and CDR2 YSYEKL. The CDR3 runs to 16 residues. V lost 0 bases and J 8 bases, leaving 17 bases between the germline ends. CDR3 bases: TGCGCCAGCAGCCAAGATCCCGAAATTACTAGACACACCATATATTTT. Amino acid sequence: CASSQDPEITRHTIYF.

The CDR3 region is CASSSNTDSQETQYF. CDR3 in DNA: TGCGCCAGCAGCTCTAACACGGACAGCCAAGAGACCCAGTACTTC. The V call is TRBV5-1, the J call TRBJ2-5; D is perhaps TRBD1 (6 bases). The CDR3 spans 15 residues. V gave up 3 bases and J gave up 1 base, with 13 bases separating them. The germline gives CDR1 SGHRS, CDR2 YFSETQ.

The V gene is TRBV7-2, the J gene TRBJ2-1; TRBD1 might be the D (5 bases). Germline V gene data show CDR1 as SGHTA and CDR2 as FQGNSA. This CDR3 comprises 16 residues. With 1 base removed from V and 2 bases from J, the gap between germline ends came to 12 bases. The CDR3 sequence: CASSLVAGITYNEQFF. The CDR3 DNA is TGTGCCAGCAGCTTAGTAGCAGGGATCACCTACAATGAGCAGTTCTTC. Supplemented by reference TRBV7-2 and TRBJ2-1, the full variable domain reads GAGVSQSPSNKVTEKGKDVELRCDPISGHTALYWYRQSLGQGLEFLIYFQGNSAPDKSGLPSDRFSAERTGGSVSTLTIQRTQQEDSAVYLCASSLVAGITYNEQFFGPGTRLTVL.

The V and J genes are TRBV5-3 and TRBJ2-1; D unclear. TRBV5-3 falls under the ORF class, with uncertain function. This CDR3 region has 14 residues. The V gene lost 6 bases and the J gene lost 2 bases, with 12 bases spanning the gap. This CDR3 is CARTTDSPYNEQFF. The CDR3 nucleotides are TGTGCCAGAACAACAGATTCCCCCTACAATGAGCAGTTCTTC.

The rearrangement joins TRBV5-1 to TRBJ1-4; tentatively, D is TRBD1 (5 bases). The CDR3 has 14 residues. Trimming cost V 3 bases and J 4 bases, with 10 bases left between them. Looked up from germline, CDR1 is SGHRS and CDR2 is YFSETQ. CDR3 region: CASSSGRNNEKLFF. The CDR3 nucleotides read TGCGCCAGCAGCTCGGGACGGAATAATGAAAAACTGTTTTTT.

The chain recombines TRBV7-2 with TRBJ1-1; D might be TRBD1 (5 bases). CDR1 SGHTA and CDR2 FQGNSA come from the germline V gene. CDR3 size: 14 residues. Trimming removed 7 bases from V and 1 base from J, with 13 bases in between. CDR3 nucleotide sequence: TGTGCCAGCACCCCGCTCGGGGGGAACACTGAAGCTTTCTTT. This sequence encodes CASTPLGGNTEAFF.

In nucleotides, the CDR3 is TGTGCCAGCAGTGACGGGGAATTCACAGATACGCAGTATTTT. Its protein is CASSDGEFTDTQYF. This chain connects TRBV2 to TRBJ2-3; D perhaps matches TRBD2 (5 bases). Germline V CDR1 and CDR2: SNHLY, FYNNEI. CDR3 length: 14 residues. Deletions cut 3 bases from V and 2 bases from J, with 9 bases between.

The gene calls are TRBV19 and TRBJ2-7, with D perhaps TRBD2 (5 bases). This CDR3 has 15 residues. Germline CDR1 LNHDA, CDR2 SQIVND (reference sequence). Trimming took off 2 bases at V and 6 bases at J, with 17 bases between the two ends. CDR3 sequence: CASSITSGTISEQYF. In DNA, the CDR3 is TGTGCCAGTAGTATAACCTCGGGAACCATTAGCGAGCAGTACTTC.

The chain recombines TRBV7-2 with TRBJ2-7, with 9 bases lining up with TRBD1. V gave up 3 bases and J gave up 1 base; unmatched junction bases: 4. The CDR3 contains 15 residues. Germline V gene lookup returns CDR1 SGHTA and CDR2 FQGNSA. CDR3 in amino acids: CASSFRGQGSYEQYF. CDR3 in DNA: TGTGCCAGCAGCTTTCGAGGACAGGGGTCCTACGAGCAGTACTTC.

The genes are TRBV28 and TRBJ2-5; the match to TRBD2 covers 7 bases. Germline assignment: CDR1 MDHEN and CDR2 SYDVKM. With V trimmed by 3 bases and J by 4 bases, 2 bases remained unmatched. This CDR3 has 13 amino acids. The CDR3 loop reads CASSLTSPETQYF. CDR3 in DNA: TGTGCCAGCAGTTTGACTAGCCCAGAGACCCAGTACTTC.

The genes are TRBV9 and TRBJ2-3; D gene uncertain. Germline-derived CDR1 and CDR2 are SGDLS and YYNGEE. This CDR3 comprises 12 residues. V lost 6 bases to trimming and J lost 1 base, with 6 bases between them. CDR3 region: CASKAGTDTQYF. Here the CDR3 DNA reads TGTGCCAGCAAGGCCGGCACAGATACGCAGTATTTT.

This clone was seen only once. The chain carries TRBV6-5 and TRBJ2-2; D assignment may be TRBD1 or TRBD2 (5 bases each). The CDR3 spans 13 residues. Germline V gene sequence: CDR1 MNHEY, CDR2 SVGAGI. Trimming pared 8 bases from V and 4 bases from J, leaving 11 bases between. The CDR3 sequence: CASGGVSTGELFF. For the CDR3, the DNA is TGTGCCAGCGGGGGAGTCAGCACCGGGGAGCTGTTTTTT.

The chain combines TRBV7-2 with TRBJ2-3, with D uncertain. CDR3 length: 13 amino acids. CDR1 and CDR2 (germline): SGHTA, FQGNSA. V lost 1 base and J 7 bases, leaving 9 bases between the germline ends. The CDR3 reads CASSLGTPYTQYF. The CDR3, as DNA: TGTGCCAGCAGCTTAGGAACGCCCTATACGCAGTATTTT. Looking up the rest from reference TRBV7-2 and TRBJ2-3 gives the full variable domain: GAGVSQSPSNKVTEKGKDVELRCDPISGHTALYWYRQSLGQGLEFLIYFQGNSAPDKSGLPSDRFSAERTGGSVSTLTIQRTQQEDSAVYLCASSLGTPYTQYFGPGTRLTVL.

This rearrangement joins TRBV25-1 to TRBJ2-5; 7 bases align to TRBD1. CDR3 length equals 14 residues. The germline CDR1 and CDR2 sequences are MGHDK and SYGVNS. J lost 5 bases, V lost 3 bases, and 6 bases had no gene match. CDR3 nucleotides: TGTGCCAGCAGTGACACGACCAGGGGGGAGACCCAGTACTTC. Protein product: CASSDTTRGETQYF.

The CDR3, as DNA: TGTGCCACCAGCAGCGAGCGGGGGGTTGGACTCACAGATACGCAGTATTTT. As protein: CATSSERGVGLTDTQYF. This chain uses TRBV15 with TRBJ2-3; 9 nucleotides agree with TRBD2. The CDR3 length is 17 residues. The germline V gene has CDR1 LNHNV and CDR2 YYDKDF (reference sequence). The V segment lost 3 bases and the J segment 2 bases; nucleotides outside the gene matches: 9. Filled out from reference TRBV15 and TRBJ2-3, the complete variable domain reads DAMVIQNPRYQVTQFGKPVTLSCSQTLNHNVMYWYQQKSSQAPKLLFHYYDKDFNNEADTPDNFQSRRPNTSFCFLDIRSPGLGDTAMYLCATSSERGVGLTDTQYFGPGTRLTVL.

J is TRBJ2-1 and V is TRBV5-1, with 13 bases that match TRBD2. Germline V gives CDR1 SGHRS, CDR2 YFSETQ. This CDR3 contains 15 residues. With 3 bases clipped from V and 8 bases from J, the junction kept 5 bases outside the gene matches. As DNA, the CDR3 is TGCGCCAGCAGCTATGGGACTAGCGGGATCTATGAGCAGTTCTTC. Translated: CASSYGTSGIYEQFF.

Here the CDR3 reads CASSPSPSGLLKETQYF. The CDR3 coding sequence is TGTGCCAGCAGCCCATCTCCATCGGGACTACTCAAAGAGACCCAGTACTTC. The chain is built from TRBV11-1 and TRBJ2-5, with TRBD2 matching over 7 bases. The V segment lost 5 bases and the J segment 3 bases; nucleotides outside the gene matches: 15. In germline, CDR1 is SGHAT, CDR2 FQDESV (reference sequence). The CDR3 loop spans 17 amino acids.

The chain is built from TRBV9 and TRBJ2-2; D unresolved. This CDR3 contains 16 residues. Per germline, CDR1 SGDLS and CDR2 YYNGEE. V was shortened by 0 bases and J by 4 bases, with 13 bases between the two germline ends. CDR3 protein: CASSVGTAYGTGELFF. The CDR3, as DNA: TGTGCCAGCAGCGTAGGAACGGCCTATGGCACCGGGGAGCTGTTTTTT.

The chain joins TRBV7-2 to TRBJ2-7; 8 nucleotides agree with TRBD1. Germline lookup yields CDR1 SGHTA and CDR2 FQGNSA. With V trimmed by 5 bases and J by 4 bases, 7 bases remained unmatched. The CDR3 consists of 14 residues. In DNA form, the CDR3 reads TGTGCCAGCAGCCCCCCAGGGGGCAAATACGAGCAGTACTTC. Translated: CASSPPGGKYEQYF.

CDR3 in DNA: TGTGCCAGCTCACCCTTTAGCGGGGCGACGGAGGGCTCCTACAATGAGCAGTTCTTC. Encoded protein: CASSPFSGATEGSYNEQFF. The rearrangement uses TRBV18 and TRBJ2-1, with 8 bases identical to TRBD2. Trimming cost V 3 bases and J 0 bases; bases outside gene matches: 13. The CDR3 runs to 19 residues. CDR1 is KGHSH, CDR2 LQKENI, per germline.

V is TRBV4-2 and J is TRBJ1-2; 8 nucleotides line up with TRBD1. This CDR3 has 16 residues. The junction had 12 bases not matched to a gene; V was cut back by 3 bases and J by 6 bases. Germline V CDR1 and CDR2: LGHNA, YNFKEQ. The CDR3 loop is CASSQGRDRRADGYTF. Here the CDR3 DNA reads TGTGCCAGCAGCCAGGGAAGGGACAGGCGCGCCGATGGCTACACCTTC.